Here is one T cell receptor (beta chain) with its context. The antigen is unknown. CD4+ T cells were isolated untouched, 95% to 98% pure. This specimen belongs to a study of T cell repertoires and HLA-DP antigens. Trimming stripped 5 bases from V and 0 bases from J, with 14 bases between. CDR3 length: 15 amino acids. The germline V gene has CDR1 GTSNPN and CDR2 SVGIG (reference sequence). Method: immunoSEQ multiplex PCR; TCRdb's copy keeps in-frame clones and lacks some. The repertoire holds tens of thousands of clones, with roughly 77% as singletons. The chain links TRBV30 to TRBJ1-3; D not certain. Sequenced input: CD4+ T cells from PBMCs. The receptor was derived from a man aged 55 to 70 in good health and CMV-seronegative. The CDR3 loop is CAWSPLGNSGNTIYF. CDR3 coding DNA: TGTGCCTGGTCCCCGTTGGGTAACTCTGGAAACACCATATATTTT.